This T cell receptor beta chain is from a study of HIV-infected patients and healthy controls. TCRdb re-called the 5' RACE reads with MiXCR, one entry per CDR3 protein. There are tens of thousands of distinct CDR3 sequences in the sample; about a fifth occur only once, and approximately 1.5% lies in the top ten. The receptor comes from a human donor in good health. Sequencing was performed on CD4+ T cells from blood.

The CDR3 region has the DNA TGTGCCAGCAGCTTAGGCAGGTCAGCCAAAAACATTCAGTACTTC. Protein sequence: CASSLGRSAKNIQYF. This chain joins TRBV7-2 and TRBJ2-4; no firm D call. There are 15 residues in the CDR3. Germline CDR1 is SGHTA and CDR2 is FQGNSA. V lost 1 base to trimming and J lost 0 bases, with 7 bases between them. Full variable domain (rest looked up from reference TRBV7-2 and TRBJ2-4): GAGVSQSPSNKVTEKGKDVELRCDPISGHTALYWYRQSLGQGLEFLIYFQGNSAPDKSGLPSDRFSAERTGGSVSTLTIQRTQQEDSAVYLCASSLGRSAKNIQYFGAGTRLSVL.